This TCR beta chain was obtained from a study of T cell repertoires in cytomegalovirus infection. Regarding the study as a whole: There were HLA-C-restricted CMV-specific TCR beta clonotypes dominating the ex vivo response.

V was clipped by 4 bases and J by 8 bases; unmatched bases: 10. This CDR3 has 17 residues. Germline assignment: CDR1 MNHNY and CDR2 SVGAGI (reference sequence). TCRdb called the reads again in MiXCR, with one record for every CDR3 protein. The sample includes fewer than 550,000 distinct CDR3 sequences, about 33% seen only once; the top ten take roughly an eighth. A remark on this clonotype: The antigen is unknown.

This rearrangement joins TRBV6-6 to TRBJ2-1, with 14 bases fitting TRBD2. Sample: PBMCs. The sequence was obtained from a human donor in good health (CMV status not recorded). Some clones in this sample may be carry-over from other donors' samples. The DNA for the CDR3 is TGTGCCAGCAGTTTACGACTAGCGGGGGGGCCTTTGGATGAGCAGTTCTTC. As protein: CASSLRLAGGPLDEQFF.